Listed below are T cell receptor beta chains from one sample, sequenced in a study of T cell responses to AZD1222 COVID-19 vaccine. Sequenced by immunoSEQ multiplex PCR; TCRdb stores in-frame clones only, minus some. The sample holds about 84,000 clones; about 85% are singletons and the top ten take roughly 1.6%. Source: peripheral blood, taken on day 0 of AZD1222 vaccination. All receptors come from an adult in good health. CDR3s include the opening cysteine and the closing phenylalanine or tryptophan. D genes are given only for firm matches. Clone size is shown for a subset of rows, as once, few, many or a class of expanded clone.

v_call,clone_size,j_call,d_call,cdr3_aa,cdr3_nt
TRBV7-9,.,TRBJ2-1,.,CASSLGWSSYNEQFF,TGTGCCAGCAGCTTAGGGTGGAGCTCCTACAATGAGCAGTTCTTC
TRBV7-2,.,TRBJ2-3,.,CASSLFRARTDTQYF,TGTGCCAGCAGCTTATTTCGGGCCAGGACAGATACGCAGTATTTT
TRBV18,.,TRBJ2-1,.,CASSPPSAGRNEQFF,TGTGCCAGCTCACCACCTTCGGCAGGGCGGAATGAGCAGTTCTTC
TRBV18,.,TRBJ2-1,TRBD2,CASSPGSGLYNEQFF,TGTGCCAGCTCACCAGGTAGCGGGCTGTACAATGAGCAGTTCTTC
TRBV6-5,once,TRBJ1-2,.,CASSFRSGAPYGYTF,TGTGCCAGCAGTTTTAGGTCAGGGGCACCCTATGGCTACACCTTC
TRBV5-5,.,TRBJ1-5,TRBD1,CASSFDRVGNQPQHF,TGTGCCAGCAGCTTTGACAGGGTGGGCAATCAGCCCCAGCATTTT
TRBV19,.,TRBJ1-5,.,CASIPGGVNQPQHF,TGTGCCAGTATTCCGGGGGGGGTCAATCAGCCCCAGCATTTT
TRBV3-1/TRBV3-2,.,TRBJ1-2,.,CASSTDSRAYGYTF,TGTGCCAGCAGTACCGACAGCCGTGCCTATGGCTACACCTTC
TRBV9,.,TRBJ2-3,.,CASSPTSRMGTDTQYF,TGTGCCAGCAGCCCGACTAGTCGGATGGGCACAGATACGCAGTATTTT
TRBV11-2,.,TRBJ2-7,.,CASTGSSYEQYF,TGTGCCAGCACGGGTAGCTCCTACGAGCAGTACTTC
TRBV28,once,TRBJ1-3,.,CASRRQGSGNTIYF,TGTGCCAGCAGAAGGCAGGGATCTGGAAACACCATATATTTT
TRBV28,once,TRBJ1-1,.,CASSPVMNTEAFF,TGTGCCAGCAGTCCTGTCATGAACACTGAAGCTTTCTTT
TRBV18,.,TRBJ2-7,TRBD2,CASSPRAGGTYEQYF,TGTGCCAGCTCACCAAGGGCGGGAGGTACCTACGAGCAGTACTTC
TRBV18,.,TRBJ2-3,.,CASSPVEGNTDTQYF,TGTGCCAGCTCACCAGTCGAGGGTAACACAGATACGCAGTATTTT
TRBV5-8,.,TRBJ1-2,.,CASSPEGSGRYGYTF,TGTGCCAGCAGCCCCGAAGGCTCAGGGCGCTATGGCTACACCTTC
TRBV24-1,.,TRBJ2-1,.,CATGLGGKSNEQFF,TGTGCCACAGGCCTTGGTGGGAAATCAAATGAGCAGTTCTTC
TRBV7-6,once,TRBJ1-2,.,CASSEDRYGYTF,TGTGCCAGCAGCGAGGACAGATATGGCTACACCTTC
TRBV7-2,.,TRBJ1-5,.,CASSESRDYQPQHF,TGTGCCAGCAGCGAGAGCAGGGACTATCAGCCCCAGCATTTT
TRBV27,.,TRBJ1-2,.,CASSSNYGYTF,TGTGCCAGCTCTTCTAACTATGGCTACACCTTC
TRBV19,.,TRBJ2-5,.,CASSNRPSQETQYF,TGTGCCAGTAGTAACCGACCTAGCCAAGAGACCCAGTACTTC
TRBV6-5,.,TRBJ1-5,.,CASSYTRPPRKPQHF,TGTGCCAGCAGTTACACCCGACCCCCGAGGAAGCCCCAGCATTTT
TRBV7-6,.,TRBJ1-6,.,CASSAGGRDYNSPLHF,TGTGCCAGCAGCGCCGGCGGTAGGGACTATAATTCACCCCTCCACTTT
TRBV19,.,TRBJ1-5,.,CASSMLGMGGNQPQHF,TGTGCCAGTAGTATGTTGGGGATGGGTGGCAATCAGCCCCAGCATTTT